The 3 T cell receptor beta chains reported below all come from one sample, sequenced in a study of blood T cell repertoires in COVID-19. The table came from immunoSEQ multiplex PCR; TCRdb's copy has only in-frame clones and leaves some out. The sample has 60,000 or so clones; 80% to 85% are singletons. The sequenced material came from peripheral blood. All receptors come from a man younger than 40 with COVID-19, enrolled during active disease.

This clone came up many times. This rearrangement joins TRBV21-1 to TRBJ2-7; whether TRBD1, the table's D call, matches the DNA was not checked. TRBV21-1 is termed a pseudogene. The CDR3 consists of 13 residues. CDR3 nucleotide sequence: TGTGCCAGCACAGCAGGGTCCTGGGACGAGCAGTACTTC. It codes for CASTAGSWDEQYF.

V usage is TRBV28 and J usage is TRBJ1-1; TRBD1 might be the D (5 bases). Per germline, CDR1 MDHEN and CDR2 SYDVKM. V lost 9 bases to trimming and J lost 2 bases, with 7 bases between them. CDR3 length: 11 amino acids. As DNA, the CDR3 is TGTGCCAGTAGGGGAAACACTGAAGCTTTCTTT. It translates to CASRGNTEAFF.

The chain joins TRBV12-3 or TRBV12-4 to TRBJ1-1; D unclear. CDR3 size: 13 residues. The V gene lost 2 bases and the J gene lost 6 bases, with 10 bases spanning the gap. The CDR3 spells CASSLRVGAEAFF. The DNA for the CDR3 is TGTGCCAGCAGTTTACGGGTAGGTGCTGAAGCTTTCTTT.